The 22 T cell receptor beta chains in this list originate from one sample, sequenced in a study of patients and donors after allogeneic stem cell transplantation. TCRdb re-called the RT-PCR reads through MiXCR, storing one row per CDR3 protein. The sample shows 87,000 or so distinct CDR3 sequences, around 5% of them seen only once. Sequences were obtained from blood, either unsorted or a sorted T cell fraction (not recorded which). The receptors here all came from a human donor who was either an allogeneic HSCT recipient or a stem cell or donor lymphocyte infusion donor (not recorded which). It is not recorded whose cells these are; they may come from a transplant donor.

Details on this clonotype: The germline gene is not matched at one end of the junction; a read error may be the cause. The chain carries TRBV20-1 and TRBJ2-3; 9 bases map to TRBD2. This CDR3 has 15 residues. The germline gives CDR1 DFQATT, CDR2 SNEGSKA (reference sequence). In nucleotides, the CDR3 is TGCAGTGCTCTCCGGGCTAGCGGGGCCACAAATACGCAGTATTTT. The encoded protein is CSALRASGATNTQYF.

Turning to this clonotype: Its ends do not fully match the called genes, so a read error is possible. This chain connects TRBV29-1 to TRBJ2-7, with a tentative D call TRBD2 (5 bases). Germline V lookup: CDR1 SQVTM, CDR2 ANQGSEA. CDR3 size: 11 residues. CDR3 sequence reads: CRVGLDYEQYF. The DNA for the CDR3 is TGCAGAGTTGGACTCGACTACGAGCAGTACTTC.

Points on this clonotype: One junction end does not reproduce the germline sequence, and a read error may be involved. The DNA for the CDR3 is TGCGCCAGCAGTCAATCGGGCGCGCACCACCCTGAAGTTTTCTTT. As protein: CASSQSGAHHPEVFF. This chain joins TRBV23-1 and TRBJ1-1; no reliable D call. TRBV23-1 counts as an open reading frame of uncertain function. This CDR3 has 15 residues.

This clonotype was detected many times. The rearrangement uses TRBV7-3 and TRBJ1-1; 9 positions agree with TRBD1. The CDR3 is made up of 14 amino acids. V lost 1 base to trimming and J lost 8 bases; unmatched junction nucleotides: 5. The germline V gene has CDR1 SGHTA and CDR2 FQGTGA. Here the CDR3 reads CASSLKYGTGEAFF. DNA for the CDR3: TGTGCCAGCAGCTTAAAGTATGGGACAGGGGAAGCTTTCTTT.

The chain has TRBV12-5 and TRBJ1-1; D unresolved. The CDR3 length is 13 residues. Germline assignment: CDR1 LGHNT and CDR2 FRNRAP. The V gene lost 1 base and the J gene lost 5 bases, with 8 bases spanning the gap. CDR3 sequence (DNA): TGTGCTAGTGGTTTGGAAGAGAAAACTGAAGCTTTCTTT. Residues: CASGLEEKTEAFF.

In this sample, this clonotype turned up many times. The gene calls are TRBV12-3 or TRBV12-4 and TRBJ1-1, with TRBD1 matching 10 bases. The V gene end was trimmed by 7 bases and the J gene end by 5 bases; junction bases not matched to a gene: 4. This CDR3 is 13 amino acids long. Here the CDR3 reads CASIRTGGTEAFF. In DNA, the CDR3 is TGTGCCAGCATTAGGACAGGGGGAACTGAAGCTTTCTTT.

The rearrangement joins TRBV20-1 to TRBJ2-4; 12 bases match TRBD1. The germline gives CDR1 DFQATT, CDR2 SNEGSKA (reference sequence). CDR3 length: 13 residues. With V trimmed by 6 bases and J by 8 bases, 5 bases remained unmatched. The CDR3 region is CSALGQGADIQYF. The CDR3 region has the DNA TGCAGTGCCCTGGGACAGGGGGCGGACATTCAGTACTTC.

This clonotype has at least ten counts. This rearrangement joins TRBV10-3 to TRBJ1-3, with D unclear. Trimming removed 2 bases at V and 0 bases at J, with 17 bases between. In germline, CDR1 is ENHRY, CDR2 SYGVKD. This CDR3 comprises 18 residues. For the CDR3, the DNA is TGTGCCATCAGTGAGAACGGACTGGGGATTTCCTCTGGAAACACCATATATTTT. Amino acids: CAISENGLGISSGNTIYF.

The V and J genes are TRBV4-1 and TRBJ2-1; TRBD2 aligns across 7 bases. The germline V gene has CDR1 MGHRA and CDR2 YSYEKL. Trimming cost V 4 bases and J 5 bases; bases outside gene matches: 5. This CDR3 region has 14 residues. CDR3 in amino acids: CASSLRENDNEQFF. Written as DNA, the CDR3 is TGCGCCAGCAGCCTGCGGGAGAACGACAATGAGCAGTTCTTC.

This clonotype was recorded at least ten times. This sequence joins TRBV12-3 or TRBV12-4 and TRBJ2-1, with 12 bases that match TRBD2. The junction had 8 bases not matched to a gene; V was cut back by 4 bases and J by 7 bases. The CDR3 totals 16 residues. Here the CDR3 reads CASSSMTSGSRNEQFF. Written as DNA, the CDR3 is TGTGCCAGCAGTTCGATGACTAGCGGGAGTAGGAATGAGCAGTTCTTC.

This clonotype came up a few times. This chain links TRBV6-2 or TRBV6-3 with TRBJ2-7, with D possibly TRBD2 on 7 matching bases. The CDR3 runs to 16 residues. Trimming took off 5 bases at V and 0 bases at J, with 17 bases between the two ends. The germline gives CDR1 MNHEY, CDR2 SVGEGT. The CDR3: CASSDLGGRSSYEQYF. CDR3 bases: TGTGCCAGCAGTGACCTCGGGGGGCGAAGCTCCTACGAGCAGTACTTC.

This clonotype was counted only a few times. The chain joins TRBV2 to TRBJ1-1, with D possibly being TRBD1 (5 bases). V shed 2 bases and J shed 2 bases, with 18 bases lying between them. Per germline, CDR1 SNHLY and CDR2 FYNNEI. The CDR3 spans 17 residues. CDR3 amino acids: CASSESAILQDNTEAFF. The CDR3 coding sequence is TGTGCCAGCAGTGAAAGCGCCATCCTACAGGATAACACTGAAGCTTTCTTT.

This clonotype was seen ten or more times. V gene TRBV2 combines with J gene TRBJ2-3, with 7 nucleotides matching TRBD2. Germline V lookup: CDR1 SNHLY, CDR2 FYNNEI. This CDR3 comprises 13 residues. The trim removed 8 bases at V and 2 bases at J, leaving 4 bases unmatched. CDR3 DNA sequence: TGTGCCAGCCAGCGGGATAACACAGATACGCAGTATTTT. This sequence encodes CASQRDNTDTQYF.

The genes are TRBV20-1 and TRBJ1-2; the match to TRBD1 covers 7 bases. Trimming at V came to 5 bases and at J to 4 bases, leaving 10 bases not matched to a gene. The CDR3 spans 14 residues. The germline gives CDR1 DFQATT, CDR2 SNEGSKA (reference sequence). Here the CDR3 DNA reads TGCAGTGCTCATATTTCAGGGGGGGGCTATGGCTACACCTTC. This gives the protein CSAHISGGGYGYTF.

This clonotype was recorded many times. The chain's CDR3 is CASCRAGAGTGELFF. DNA for the CDR3: TGTGCCAGCTGCAGGGCGGGAGCGGGCACCGGGGAGCTGTTTTTT. The chain employs TRBV27 and TRBJ2-2; 7 bases line up with TRBD2. V dropped 8 bases and J dropped 4; count of bases not matched to a gene: 10. CDR3 size: 15 residues. CDR1 MNHEY and CDR2 SMNVEV come from the germline V gene (reference sequence).

The table lists this clonotype with many counts. This chain uses TRBV14 with TRBJ2-1; 8 bases fit TRBD2. The germline CDR1 and CDR2 sequences are SGHDN and FVKESK. After removal of 4 bases from V and 3 bases from J, the junction contained 5 bases not matched to a gene. The CDR3 is made up of 15 amino acids. Here the CDR3 DNA reads TGTGCCAGCAGCCTGGCTAGCGGGTACTACAATGAGCAGTTCTTC. This codes for CASSLASGYYNEQFF.

There are many counts of this clonotype. This chain connects TRBV7-6 to TRBJ2-7, with D maybe TRBD1 (6 bases). Trimming removed 0 bases at V and 4 bases at J, with 7 bases between. From germline, CDR1 is SGHVS and CDR2 FNYEAQ. This CDR3 comprises 13 residues. In nucleotides, the CDR3 is TGTGCCAGCAGCTTAGCGAGGGGGTACGAGCAGTACTTC. Residues: CASSLARGYEQYF.

This clonotype appeared a few times. This rearrangement joins TRBV10-1 to TRBJ1-2; D might be TRBD1 (5 bases). V was cut by 0 bases and J by 8 bases, with 10 bases left in between. Germline loops: CDR1 WNHNN, CDR2 SYGVQD (reference sequence). The CDR3 extends over 13 amino acids. The CDR3 bases are TGCGCCAGCAGTGAGTCCAGGGTTAGAGGCTACACCTTC. Amino acid sequence: CASSESRVRGYTF.

This clonotype was counted many times. The chain combines TRBV18 with TRBJ1-1; perhaps TRBD1 as D (6 bases). Germline-derived CDR1 and CDR2 are KGHSH and LQKENI. CDR3 length: 17 residues. Trimming shortened V by 3 bases and J by 2 bases, and 19 bases separated the two germline ends. The CDR3 is CASSPTMMGGGNTEAFF. The CDR3 DNA reads as TGTGCCAGCTCACCCACCATGATGGGGGGCGGAAACACTGAAGCTTTCTTT.

In this sample, this clonotype is medium-sized. The chain is built from TRBV7-9 and TRBJ1-2; no definite D call. CDR1 is SEHNR and CDR2 is FQNEAQ in the germline V gene (reference sequence). The length of the CDR3 is 12 residues. Trimming pared 4 bases from V and 3 bases from J, leaving 6 bases between. The CDR3 here is CASSSDYYGYTF. The CDR3 region has the DNA TGTGCCAGCAGCTCCGACTACTATGGCTACACCTTC.

This clonotype has a count of ten or more. This sequence joins TRBV5-4 and TRBJ2-1, with 13 positions matching TRBD2. Germline CDR1 is SGHNT and CDR2 is YYREEE (reference sequence). The ends lost 3 bases at V and 9 bases at J; junction bases unmatched: 9. This CDR3 is built from 16 residues. The CDR3 loop reads CASSWGGLAGFGEQFF. For the CDR3, the DNA is TGTGCCAGCAGCTGGGGGGGACTAGCGGGATTTGGTGAGCAGTTCTTC.

The chain links TRBV30 to TRBJ1-1; D remains ambiguous. From germline, CDR1 is GTSNPN and CDR2 SVGIG (reference sequence). The CDR3 totals 11 residues. The CDR3 protein is CGWSRNTEAFF. The CDR3 DNA reads TGTGGGTGGAGTAGGAACACTGAAGCTTTCTTT. The complete variable domain, with remaining parts taken from reference TRBV30 and TRBJ1-1, reads SQTIHQWPATLVQPVGSPLSLECTVEGTSNPNLYWYRQAAGRGLQLLFYSVGIGQISSEVPQNLSASRPQDRQFILSSKKLLLSDSGFYLCGWSRNTEAFFGQGTRLTVV.